These 24 T cell receptor beta chains came from one sample sequenced in a study of blood T cell repertoires in COVID-19 (dated by TCRdb to 2018 to 2020). Receptor libraries were prepared by the immunoSEQ multiplex PCR assay. As stored in TCRdb, this immuneACCESS dataset retains in-frame rearrangements with V and J assigned. A fraction of the clones does not appear; measured against another copy, unresolved V genes explain less than half of the discrepancy, and the remainder lacks a known reason. This sample comprises fewer than 450,000 clones, 88% of them detected only once. The ten largest clones represent about 2.1% of the sample. The sample consisted of PBMCs or T cells enriched from blood (not recorded which). These receptors were taken from a woman in her thirties or forties with acute COVID-19.

In this sample, this clone turned up once. The genes are TRBV2 and TRBJ2-5; D perhaps matches TRBD2 (7 bases). The CDR3 is made up of 14 amino acids. The V end was cut by 5 bases, the J end by 5 bases, with 15 bases between. CDR1 SNHLY and CDR2 FYNNEI come from the germline V gene. The CDR3 is CASSQGRARETQYF. The DNA of the CDR3 is TGTGCCAGCAGTCAGGGGAGGGCCAGGGAGACCCAGTACTTC.

The V and J genes are TRBV7-9 and TRBJ2-5; the match to TRBD2 covers 9 bases. The V gene's germline CDR1 is SEHNR and CDR2 FQNEAQ (reference sequence). V dropped 4 bases and J dropped 3; count of bases not matched to a gene: 9. The CDR3 has 16 amino acids. CDR3 sequence reads: CASSYSQRGAKETQYF. DNA for the CDR3: TGTGCCAGCAGCTATAGCCAGCGGGGGGCGAAAGAGACCCAGTACTTC.

This chain connects TRBV4-1 to TRBJ1-3; D is uncertain. Germline V gives CDR1 MGHRA, CDR2 YSYEKL. The CDR3 is made up of 16 amino acids. The V gene lost 6 bases and the J gene lost 3 bases, with 18 bases spanning the gap. The CDR3 DNA is TGCGCCAGCAGTCTAGACCTTAAAAAGCTTGGAAACACCATATATTTT. Residues: CASSLDLKKLGNTIYF.

The genes are TRBV11-3 and TRBJ2-3, with 15 bases fitting TRBD2. The CDR3 is made up of 17 amino acids. V gave up 3 bases and J gave up 6 bases; unmatched junction bases: 7. Germline V gene sequence: CDR1 SGHNT, CDR2 YENEEA. The CDR3, as DNA: TGTGCCAGCAGCTTCGGACTAGCGGGGGGGCCGGATGATACGCAGTATTTT. Translated: CASSFGLAGGPDDTQYF.

This sequence joins TRBV11-2 and TRBJ2-7, with D perhaps matching TRBD1 (5 bases). Trimming took off 0 bases at V and 6 bases at J, with 12 bases between the two ends. This CDR3 has 14 residues. CDR1 is SGHAT and CDR2 is FQNNGV in the germline V gene. The DNA of the CDR3 is TGTGCCAGCAGCTTAGAGGCAGGGATGAGCGAGCAGTACTTC. This encodes CASSLEAGMSEQYF.

V usage is TRBV28 and J usage is TRBJ2-2; 9 bases map to TRBD1. The CDR3 spans 15 residues. Per germline, CDR1 MDHEN and CDR2 SYDVKM. V lost 6 bases and J lost 8; bases outside the gene matches: 10. The CDR3, as DNA: TGTGCCAGCAGAGTTCCGGGACAGGGAGGTGGGGAGCTGTTTTTT. It specifies CASRVPGQGGGELFF.

For this clone: Relative to the germline gene, one junction end is altered; a read error may explain this. The chain's CDR3 is CASNLGDRQGNSPLHF. The CDR3 nucleotides read TGTGCCAGCAACTTGGGCGATCGACAGGGAAATTCACCCCTCCACTTT. V gene TRBV5-6 combines with J gene TRBJ1-6; 7 bases are shared with TRBD1. Germline V gene sequence: CDR1 SGHDT, CDR2 YYEEEE. This CDR3 spans 16 amino acids. The variable domain in full, with the rest retrieved from reference TRBV5-6 and TRBJ1-6, is DAGVTQSPTHLIKTRGQQVTLRCSPKSGHDTVSWYQQALGQGPQFIFQYYEEEERQRGNFPDRFSGHQFPNYSSELNVNALLLGDSALYLCASNLGDRQGNSPLHFGNGTRLTVT.

The chain links TRBV18 to TRBJ1-1, with 8 positions matching TRBD1. Per the germline V gene, CDR1 is KGHSH and CDR2 is LQKENI. V was pared by 3 bases and J by 0 bases, with 6 bases of the junction left unmatched. CDR3 length equals 16 residues. CDR3 in DNA: TGTGCCAGCTCACCGTTCAGGACAGGGATGAACACTGAAGCTTTCTTT. Translating gives CASSPFRTGMNTEAFF.

This clone has just one count. The chain links TRBV13 to TRBJ2-2; no clear D gene. The CDR3 consists of 15 residues. CDR1 and CDR2 (germline): PRHDT, FYEKMQ (reference sequence). V dropped 1 base and J dropped 1 base, with 7 bases sitting between them. The CDR3 nucleotides are TGTGCCAGCAGCTTAGAGACGGGGAACACCGGGGAGCTGTTTTTT. This sequence encodes CASSLETGNTGELFF.

This rearrangement joins TRBV2 to TRBJ1-1; 7 bases align to TRBD1. The germline CDR1 and CDR2 sequences are SNHLY and FYNNEI. CDR3 length: 13 amino acids. Trimming took 4 bases from V and 5 from J; bases not matched to a gene: 4. CDR3 sequence reads: CASSGGRGTEAFF. The CDR3 nucleotides are TGTGCCAGCAGTGGTGGCAGGGGGACTGAAGCTTTCTTT.

The chain combines TRBV29-1 with TRBJ1-2; 10 nucleotides line up with TRBD1. The J segment lost 4 bases and the V segment lost 3 bases, leaving 8 bases of the junction unmatched. The CDR3 spans 15 residues. Germline CDR1 SQVTM, CDR2 ANQGSEA. DNA of the CDR3: TGCAGCGTTGACCTCGGGACAGGGGAGGCCTATGGCTACACCTTC. Translation: CSVDLGTGEAYGYTF.

V usage is TRBV19 and J usage is TRBJ1-5; 9 positions agree with TRBD1. The V gene end was trimmed by 8 bases and the J gene end by 4 bases; junction bases not matched to a gene: 3. Germline V gene data show CDR1 as LNHDA and CDR2 as SQIVND (reference sequence). The CDR3 spans 13 residues. The CDR3 coding sequence is TGTGCCAGTCGTGGGACAGGGAATCAGCCCCAGCATTTT. Translated, it gives CASRGTGNQPQHF.

CDR3 sequence (DNA): TGTGCCACCAGCAGAGTCAGGGGAGTAGGGTCGAACACTGAAGCTTTCTTT. This codes for CATSRVRGVGSNTEAFF. The chain joins TRBV15 to TRBJ1-1; weak D call: TRBD1 (6 bases). The length of the CDR3 is 17 residues. The V gene lost 1 base and the J gene lost 1 base, with 16 bases spanning the gap. Germline loops: CDR1 LNHNV, CDR2 YYDKDF (reference sequence).

V usage is TRBV6-2 or TRBV6-3 and J usage is TRBJ1-5, with TRBD1 matching over 8 bases. Germline values: CDR1 MNHEY, CDR2 SVGEGT. With 2 bases clipped from V and 4 bases from J, the junction kept 10 bases outside the gene matches. This CDR3 comprises 17 residues. The CDR3 sequence: CASSYPLQGAFNQPQHF. CDR3 DNA: TGTGCCAGCAGTTACCCCCTCCAGGGGGCTTTTAATCAGCCCCAGCATTTT.

The J gene is TRBJ2-3, the V gene TRBV4-2; D gene unclear. Trimming shortened V by 0 bases and J by 2 bases, and 6 bases separated the two germline ends. The V gene's germline CDR1 is LGHNA and CDR2 YNFKEQ. There are 14 residues in the CDR3. CDR3 residues: CASSQEAFTDTQYF. CDR3 sequence (DNA): TGTGCCAGCAGCCAAGAAGCTTTCACAGATACGCAGTATTTT.

DNA of the CDR3: TGTGCCACCAGCAGTCCGAGGTCTAGCGGGGGGAAGAATGAGCAGTTCTTC. Amino acid sequence: CATSSPRSSGGKNEQFF. The chain is built from TRBV15 and TRBJ2-1, with TRBD2 matching over 11 bases. Germline loops: CDR1 LNHNV, CDR2 YYDKDF (reference sequence). The V and J ends lost 3 bases and 7 bases, in that order; junction bases with no gene match: 11. The length of the CDR3 is 17 residues.

This chain links TRBV29-1 with TRBJ1-2; 9 nucleotides align to TRBD1. V was pared by 7 bases and J by 7 bases, with 13 bases of the junction left unmatched. The CDR3 is 14 amino acids. The germline V gene encodes CDR1 SQVTM and CDR2 ANQGSEA. CDR3 DNA: TGCAGCGCCGACGGGGGACAGGGTGGCTTTGGCTACACCTTC. It specifies CSADGGQGGFGYTF.

The rearrangement joins TRBV5-4 to TRBJ2-7, with 15 positions matching TRBD2. Germline values: CDR1 SGHNT, CDR2 YYREEE (reference sequence). V shed 3 bases, J shed 4 bases, and the junction held 2 bases outside the gene matches. This CDR3 comprises 15 residues. Written as DNA, the CDR3 is TGTGCCAGCAGCTCGGGACTAGCGGGGGGATACGAGCAGTACTTC. This translates into CASSSGLAGGYEQYF.

The chain carries TRBV2 and TRBJ1-2, with TRBD1 identical over 8 bases. This CDR3 has 15 residues. Germline CDR1 SNHLY, CDR2 FYNNEI. The trim removed 3 bases at V and 3 bases at J, leaving 6 bases unmatched. The CDR3 reads CASSDGSGGYYGYTF. The CDR3 DNA sequence: TGTGCCAGCAGTGACGGTTCAGGGGGCTACTATGGCTACACCTTC.

The chain couples TRBV7-9 to TRBJ1-6, with D possibly matching TRBD1 (6 bases). There are 15 residues in the CDR3. CDR1 SEHNR and CDR2 FQNEAQ come from the germline V gene (reference sequence). V lost 5 bases and J 7 bases, leaving 15 bases between the germline ends. The chain's CDR3 is CASSQIQGLNSPLHF. The CDR3 coding sequence is TGTGCCAGCAGCCAAATACAGGGCCTAAATTCACCCCTCCACTTT.

A remark on this clone: The germline gene is not matched at one end of the junction; a read error may be the cause. This chain joins TRBV6-1 and TRBJ2-1; 10 bases are shared with TRBD2. This CDR3 is 15 amino acids long. Germline V gives CDR1 MNHNS, CDR2 SASEGT. Here the CDR3 DNA reads TGTGCCAGCAGTCAAGCGGGGGGGCTTGTAGGTGAGCAGTTCTTC. It yields the protein CASSQAGGLVGEQFF.

V and J are TRBV6-6 and TRBJ2-7; D not certain. This CDR3 spans 16 amino acids. Germline V gene lookup returns CDR1 MNHNY and CDR2 SVGAGI (reference sequence). Trimming removed 0 bases at V and 0 bases at J, with 12 bases between. CDR3 sequence (DNA): TGTGCCAGCAGTTACTCGAACGGTCGGTTCTCCTACGAGCAGTACTTC. Translation gives CASSYSNGRFSYEQYF.

The gene calls are TRBV23-1 and TRBJ2-5; D may be TRBD2 (5 bases). TRBV23-1 belongs to the ORF category, with a function that is uncertain. Trimming stripped 0 bases from V and 3 bases from J, with 8 bases between. This CDR3 comprises 14 residues. The CDR3 sequence is CASSQSVREETQYF. The DNA for the CDR3 is TGCGCCAGCAGTCAATCGGTGAGGGAAGAGACCCAGTACTTC.

This sequence joins TRBV12-3 or TRBV12-4 and TRBJ2-3, with D unclear. The CDR3 is made up of 13 amino acids. V was pared by 3 bases and J by 2 bases, with 6 bases between. The chain's CDR3 is CASSLRLTDTQYF. Here the CDR3 DNA reads TGTGCCAGCAGTTTGCGTCTCACAGATACGCAGTATTTT.